Listed here is a single T cell receptor (beta chain). Its antigen is not yet known. No clone much larger than this one lies a single base away; base qualities are absent. Taken with the paper, the label for time point translates to: baseline before first vaccination. Vaccinee samples were obtained from the UK trials COV001 and COV002, which included a single-blind randomized controlled phase 2/3 trial of AZD1222 (ChAdOx1 nCoV-19) in healthy adults. For TCRbeta chain sequencing, PBMC samples were collected from trial participants at day 0 and at day 28 after the second dose. This entry belongs to a study of T cell responses to AZD1222 COVID-19 vaccine (dated by TCRdb to 2020 to 2022). Looking at the study overall: Because spike-specific TCR depth and breadth did not differ between the two schedules, AZD1222 recipients who got a second dose at roughly 4 weeks were pooled with those who got a second dose at roughly 12 weeks. TCR sequencing covered fewer than 250 trial participants: 200 to 220 given two doses of AZD1222 and around 25 given two doses of MenACWY control vaccine. Trial participants were enrolled by age into 18-55, 56-69 and 70-plus year subgroups, with 148, 28 and 57 TCR-sequenced participants respectively.

The CDR3 regions of human TCRbeta chains were analyzed by immunosequencing. In the original analysis: Repertoire TCRs were matched against a reference library of SARS-CoV-2-specific TCRs generated with the MIRA antigen-specificity platform. Breadth meant the fraction of unique TCRs that were SARS-CoV-2-associated, whereas depth meant the fraction of total T cells that were SARS-CoV-2-associated. Using the MIRA data, each spike-specific TCR was mapped to the spike region that the TCR reacts to and placed in a CD4 or CD8 class. Log10-transformed breadth and depth values were compared by one-way ANOVA with Sidak's multiple comparisons tests. Drawn from immuneACCESS, this table holds only the in-frame rearrangements with V and J called that TCRdb kept. Clones are partly lost; checked studies trace under half to an unresolved V gene and leave the rest unexplained. The DNA was the basis for D and trimming; V, J and clone size are from that table. A total of 75,000 to 100,000 clones appear in this sample, roughly 92% of them only once. The biggest ten clones account for approximately 12% of the sample.

Its CDR3 holds 15 amino acids, cysteine through phenylalanine. Only CDR3 DNA remains: 45 bases, in frame from the first base. Per the germline V gene (reference sequence), LNHDA is the CDR1 and SQIVND is the CDR2. The trim is 8 bases for V and 6 bases for J, with a gap of 22 bases between the germline ends. Findings and caveats that apply to the study as a whole: The 56-69-year group was small, and its depth increase did not reach significance, likely because of low power. Reportedly, close to half of the unique spike-specific TCRs recognized epitopes lying outside the regions that are mutated in the B.1.351 and B.1.1.7 variants. A significant rise in spike-specific TCR breadth and depth was observed after two AZD1222 doses relative to day 0 and relative to MenACWY recipients. Participants were mostly white British, with more females than males. The authors suggested clonal diversity may have been underestimated. Conclusions about previously exposed vaccinees were limited because only a handful of AZD1222 recipients were SARS-CoV-2 seropositive at baseline. No day 14 peak-response samples were available, so repertoires were characterized only after the peak T cell response. The whole spike protein was spanned by vaccine-associated CD4 TCRs, and dominant responses were seen in regions 160-218 and 743-854.

The rearrangement joined TRBV19 to TRBJ1-2; the best D guess is TRBD1, with 5 bases matching. The sequencing used peripheral blood, collected on day 0 of AZD1222 vaccination. The receptor comes from an adult in good health. The nucleotides read TGTGCCAGTGGGTCCTTGGGGGACTCAAGAAATGGCTACACCTTC. This sequence encodes CASGSLGDSRNGYTF.